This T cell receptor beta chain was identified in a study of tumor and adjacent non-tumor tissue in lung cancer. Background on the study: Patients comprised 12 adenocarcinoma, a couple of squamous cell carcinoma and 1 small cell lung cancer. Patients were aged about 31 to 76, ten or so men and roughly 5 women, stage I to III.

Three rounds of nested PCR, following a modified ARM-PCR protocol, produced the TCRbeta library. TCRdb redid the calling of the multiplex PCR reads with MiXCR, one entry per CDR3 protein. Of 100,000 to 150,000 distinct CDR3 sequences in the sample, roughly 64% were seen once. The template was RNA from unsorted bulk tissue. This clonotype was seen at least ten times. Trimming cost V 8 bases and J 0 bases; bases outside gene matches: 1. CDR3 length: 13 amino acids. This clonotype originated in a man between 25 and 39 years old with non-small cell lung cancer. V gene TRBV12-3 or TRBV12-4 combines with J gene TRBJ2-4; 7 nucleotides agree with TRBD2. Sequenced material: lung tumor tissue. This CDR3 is CASGGGAKNIQYF. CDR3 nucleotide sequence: TGTGCCAGCGGGGGGGGAGCCAAAAACATTCAGTACTTC.